The 24 T cell receptor beta chains reported below all come from one sample, sequenced in a study of blood T cell repertoires in COVID-19. Profiled with immunoSEQ multiplex PCR; TCRdb holds only in-frame clones, not every one. This table holds 45,000 to 60,000 clones, around 82% found once. The sequenced material came from peripheral blood. The receptors here all came from an elderly man with COVID-19, enrolled during active disease.

The chain couples TRBV6-2 or TRBV6-3 to TRBJ2-7; 11 bases fit TRBD2. This CDR3 spans 16 amino acids. CDR1 MNHEY and CDR2 SVGEGT come from the germline V gene. V was pared by 0 bases and J by 6 bases, with 7 bases of the junction left unmatched. For the CDR3, the DNA is TGTGCCAGCAGTTACTCGATAACTAGCGGGAGTAGCGAGCAGTACGTC. Translating gives CASSYSITSGSSEQYV.

This chain links TRBV3-1 (or the pseudogene TRBV3-2) with TRBJ2-2, with 7 positions matching TRBD2. The germline V gene has CDR1 LGHDT and CDR2 YNNKEL (reference sequence). After removal of 4 bases from V and 3 bases from J, the junction contained 8 bases not matched to a gene. The CDR3 is made up of 16 amino acids. CDR3 sequence: CASSRRTSRHTGELFF. CDR3 nucleotides: TGTGCCAGCAGCCGCCGGACTAGTAGGCACACCGGGGAGCTGTTTTTT.

The chain links TRBV5-1 to TRBJ2-4, with TRBD1 identical over 7 bases. V was clipped by 2 bases and J by 2 bases; unmatched bases: 4. This CDR3 has 15 residues. Per germline, CDR1 SGHRS and CDR2 YFSETQ. CDR3: CASSLQTGTKNIQYF. As DNA, the CDR3 is TGCGCCAGCAGCTTACAGACAGGGACCAAAAACATTCAGTACTTC.

J is TRBJ1-3 and V is TRBV11-2; no clear D gene. The CDR3 totals 16 residues. Germline loops: CDR1 SGHAT, CDR2 FQNNGV. Trimming removed 1 base at V and 2 bases at J, with 12 bases between. CDR3 in amino acids: CASSLVRGGPGNTIYF. In DNA, the CDR3 is TGTGCCAGCAGCTTAGTACGGGGAGGTCCTGGAAACACCATATATTTT.

The chain joins TRBV7-2 to TRBJ2-5; no definite D call. V gave up 5 bases and J gave up 2 bases, with 15 bases separating them. Germline CDR1 SGHTA, CDR2 FQGNSA. The CDR3 is 15 amino acids. The CDR3 reads CASSPRMSDQETQYF. The CDR3 region has the DNA TGTGCCAGCAGCCCCCGTATGAGCGATCAAGAGACCCAGTACTTC.

J is TRBJ1-6 and V is TRBV28, with 8 nucleotides matching TRBD1. V lost 10 bases to trimming and J lost 10 bases; unmatched junction nucleotides: 9. Looked up from germline, CDR1 is MDHEN and CDR2 is SYDVKM. The CDR3 is made up of 13 amino acids. This chain's CDR3 is CAILGQGGSPLHF. For the CDR3, the DNA is TGTGCCATCCTAGGACAGGGAGGATCACCCCTCCACTTT.

The DNA for the CDR3 is TGTGCCAGCAGCCGTCGATTGGGACAGGGTTCGGGAAACACCATATATTTT. It translates to CASSRRLGQGSGNTIYF. V usage is TRBV7-2 and J usage is TRBJ1-3, with TRBD1 identical over 9 bases. The CDR3 has 17 residues. Germline loops: CDR1 SGHTA, CDR2 FQGNSA. V lost 5 bases to trimming and J lost 4 bases; unmatched junction nucleotides: 12.

This rearrangement joins TRBV4-3 to TRBJ2-1, with TRBD2 matching 7 bases. V lost 2 bases and J lost 3; bases outside the gene matches: 10. The CDR3 consists of 17 residues. Looked up from germline, CDR1 is LGHNA and CDR2 is YSLEER. DNA for the CDR3: TGCGCCAGCAGCCAAACCAGCGGGACCTACAACTACAATGAGCAGTTCTTC. Translated: CASSQTSGTYNYNEQFF.

The chain joins TRBV7-2 to TRBJ1-1; unclear D gene. From germline, CDR1 is SGHTA and CDR2 FQGNSA. The germline V and J ends were trimmed by 1 base and 1 base, with 4 bases remaining between them. This CDR3 region has 13 residues. The DNA for the CDR3 is TGTGCCAGCAGCTTAGTAGAGAACACTGAAGCTTTCTTT. It is translated as CASSLVENTEAFF.

The chain employs TRBV6-5 and TRBJ1-1, with 7 positions matching TRBD1. The CDR3 loop spans 14 amino acids. Germline V lookup: CDR1 MNHEY, CDR2 SVGAGI. V shed 5 bases, J shed 3 bases, and the junction held 6 bases outside the gene matches. This CDR3 reads CASSQNRGHTEAFF. CDR3 nucleotide sequence: TGTGCCAGCAGTCAGAACAGGGGTCACACTGAAGCTTTCTTT.

The chain links TRBV11-3 to TRBJ2-5; a possible D gene is TRBD1 (6 bases). Germline V gene lookup returns CDR1 SGHNT and CDR2 YENEEA. The CDR3 contains 15 residues. V lost 1 base and J 0 bases, leaving 9 bases between the germline ends. The CDR3 spells CASSLGTEYQETQYF. The CDR3 region has the DNA TGTGCCAGCAGCTTAGGGACAGAGTACCAAGAGACCCAGTACTTC. Full variable domain (rest looked up from reference TRBV11-3 and TRBJ2-5): EAGVVQSPRYKIIEKKQPVAFWCNPISGHNTLYWYLQNLGQGPELLIRYENEEAVDDSQLPKDRFSAERLKGVDSTLKIQPAELGDSAVYLCASSLGTEYQETQYFGPGTRLLVL.

V usage is TRBV30 and J usage is TRBJ1-2, with D tentatively TRBD1 (6 bases). V lost 5 bases, J lost 2 bases, and 9 bases lay in between. The CDR3 sequence is 12 residues long. Germline V lookup: CDR1 GTSNPN, CDR2 SVGIG (reference sequence). Written as DNA, the CDR3 is TGTGCCTGGTCCCAGGGGAACTATGGCTACACCTTC. This encodes CAWSQGNYGYTF.

This clone was recorded once. The rearrangement links TRBV9 to TRBJ1-2; TRBD1 matches 8 bases. Trimming at V came to 4 bases and at J to 0 bases, leaving 11 bases not matched to a gene. This CDR3 has 17 amino acids. CDR1 SGDLS and CDR2 YYNGEE come from the germline V gene. As DNA, the CDR3 is TGTGCCAGCAGCCGGACAGGGAAGGGGGCAGCTAACTATGGCTACACCTTC. Amino acids: CASSRTGKGAANYGYTF. The full variable domain, in which reference TRBV9 and TRBJ1-2 provide the parts outside the CDR3, is DSGVTQTPKHLITATGQRVTLRCSPRSGDLSVYWYQQSLDQGLQFLIQYYNGEERAKGNILERFSAQQFPDLHSELNLSSLELGDSALYFCASSRTGKGAANYGYTFGSGTRLTVV.

The rearrangement links TRBV4-1 to TRBJ2-1; D is perhaps TRBD1 (6 bases). This CDR3 comprises 14 residues. Germline V gene sequence: CDR1 MGHRA, CDR2 YSYEKL. Deletions cut 2 bases from V and 10 bases from J, with 15 bases between. Written as DNA, the CDR3 is TGCGCCAGCAGCCAAAGGATACAGGGCAGAGAGCAGTTCTTC. This codes for CASSQRIQGREQFF.

The V gene is TRBV24-1, the J gene TRBJ2-2; 7 bases fit TRBD1. The CDR3 contains 18 residues. Germline V CDR1 and CDR2: KGHDR, SFDVKD. Losses at the gene ends were 0 bases for V and 2 bases for J; bases not matched to a gene: 8. CDR3 residues: CATSDLMPQGVNTGELFF. In DNA, the CDR3 is TGTGCCACCAGTGATTTGATGCCCCAGGGGGTAAACACCGGGGAGCTGTTTTTT.

The chain joins TRBV4-3 to TRBJ1-1, with TRBD1 as a possible D gene (6 bases). Germline lookup yields CDR1 LGHNA and CDR2 YSLEER. The CDR3 loop spans 15 amino acids. Deletions cut 0 bases from V and 0 bases from J, with 8 bases between. The CDR3 spells CASSQEDRMNTEAFF. The CDR3 DNA follows: TGCGCCAGCAGCCAAGAGGACAGAATGAACACTGAAGCTTTCTTT.

This clone was counted a few times. V is TRBV13 and J is TRBJ2-7, with 8 bases fitting TRBD2. The germline CDR1 and CDR2 sequences are PRHDT and FYEKMQ (reference sequence). Trimming cost V 0 bases and J 0 bases; bases outside gene matches: 4. CDR3 size: 16 residues. CDR3 in amino acids: CASSLGSGGSSYEQYV. As DNA, the CDR3 is TGTGCCAGCAGCTTAGGGAGCGGGGGCAGCTCCTACGAGCAGTACGTC.

This clone has a count of ten or more. This rearrangement joins TRBV5-1 to TRBJ1-1; no reliable D call. Deletions cut 3 bases from V and 1 base from J, with 7 bases between. Germline CDR1 and CDR2: SGHRS and YFSETQ. CDR3 size: 13 residues. The CDR3 DNA reads as TGCGCCAGCAGCTCCTCAGAGAACACTGAAGCTTTCTTT. Amino acid sequence: CASSSSENTEAFF. Supplemented by reference TRBV5-1 and TRBJ1-1, the full variable domain reads KAGVTQTPRYLIKTRGQQVTLSCSPISGHRSVSWYQQTPGQGLQFLFEYFSETQRNKGNFPGRFSGRQFSNSRSEMNVSTLELGDSALYLCASSSSENTEAFFGQGTRLTVV.

The rearrangement links TRBV6-5 to TRBJ1-2; TRBD1 is a possible D gene (6 bases). The V end was cut by 5 bases, the J end by 8 bases, with 15 bases between. The germline CDR1 and CDR2 sequences are MNHEY and SVGAGI. The CDR3 extends over 13 amino acids. CDR3 nucleotides: TGTGCCAGCAGTCCGGACAGTACCCGCGGCTACACCTTC. Amino acid sequence: CASSPDSTRGYTF.

The chain is built from TRBV11-1 and TRBJ1-6; D unclear. CDR1 is SGHAT and CDR2 is FQDESV in the germline V gene (reference sequence). V was clipped by 1 base and J by 6 bases, with 7 bases between them. The CDR3 sequence is 14 residues long. CDR3 nucleotide sequence: TGTGCCAGCAGCTTAGTTCTCAGTAATTCACCCCTCCACTTT. It codes for CASSLVLSNSPLHF. The entire variable domain, with the rest obtained from reference TRBV11-1 and TRBJ1-6, is as follows: EAEVAQSPRYKITEKSQAVAFWCDPISGHATLYWYRQILGQGPELLVQFQDESVVDDSQLPKDRFSAERLKGVDSTLKIQPAELGDSAMYLCASSLVLSNSPLHFGNGTRLTVT.

This chain links TRBV30 with TRBJ1-5; TRBD1 is a possible D gene (5 bases). V was trimmed by 3 bases and J by 5 bases, leaving 8 bases between them. The CDR3 extends over 12 amino acids. CDR1 and CDR2 from the germline V gene are GTSNPN and SVGIG (reference sequence). This CDR3 reads CAWSGGDQPQHF. In nucleotides, the CDR3 is TGTGCCTGGAGCGGGGGGGATCAGCCCCAGCATTTT. Full variable domain (rest looked up from reference TRBV30 and TRBJ1-5): SQTIHQWPATLVQPVGSPLSLECTVEGTSNPNLYWYRQAAGRGLQLLFYSVGIGQISSEVPQNLSASRPQDRQFILSSKKLLLSDSGFYLCAWSGGDQPQHFGDGTRLSIL.

V usage is TRBV6-5 and J usage is TRBJ2-5, with D possibly being TRBD1 (5 bases). V was trimmed by 5 bases and J by 1 base, leaving 8 bases between them. The length of the CDR3 is 13 residues. CDR1 MNHEY and CDR2 SVGAGI come from the germline V gene. CDR3 DNA: TGTGCCAGCAGTCGACAGCCCCAAGAGACCCAGTACTTC. It yields the protein CASSRQPQETQYF.

V and J are TRBV12-3 or TRBV12-4 and TRBJ2-2; D call uncertain. CDR3 size: 13 residues. Trimming took off 7 bases at V and 4 bases at J, with 10 bases between the two ends. The CDR3 spells CASTAASTGELFF. The CDR3 DNA reads as TGTGCCAGCACCGCTGCGAGCACCGGGGAGCTGTTTTTT.

The V and J genes are TRBV5-6 and TRBJ2-7, with a possible D match to TRBD1 (7 bases). The V end lost 7 bases, the J end lost 4 bases, and 18 bases lay between the germline ends. The CDR3 is 14 amino acids. Germline-derived CDR1 and CDR2 are SGHDT and YYEEEE. CDR3 amino acids: CASQPMTGRYEQYF. The CDR3 coding sequence is TGTGCCAGCCAACCAATGACAGGGAGGTACGAGCAGTACTTC.